Below, one TCR beta chain is given with its context. This specimen belongs to a study of T cells in Graves' hyperthyroidism and ophthalmopathy. Germline trimming cut 2 bases from V and 2 bases from J; bases unmatched to any gene: 5. The CDR3 spans 15 residues. Germline values: CDR1 DFQATT, CDR2 SNEGSKA (reference sequence). RNA transcripts yielded amplified TCR beta CDR3 regions. RT-PCR in the first round (using the HTBI primer set) targeted the TCR CDR3. MiXCR was run by TCRdb on the multiplex PCR reads, yielding one entry per CDR3 protein. This repertoire shows 450,000 to 700,000 distinct CDR3 sequences, around 45% found once; its top ten account for approximately 7.5%.

The clonotype originates from a woman aged 18-30 years with Graves' hyperthyroidism. Sequences were obtained from peripheral blood or thyroid tissue (not recorded which). The V gene is TRBV20-1, the J gene TRBJ2-1, with 8 nucleotides matching TRBD1. The CDR3 region is CSARFTGGPYNEQFF. For the CDR3, the DNA is TGCAGTGCTAGATTCACAGGGGGACCCTACAATGAGCAGTTCTTC.